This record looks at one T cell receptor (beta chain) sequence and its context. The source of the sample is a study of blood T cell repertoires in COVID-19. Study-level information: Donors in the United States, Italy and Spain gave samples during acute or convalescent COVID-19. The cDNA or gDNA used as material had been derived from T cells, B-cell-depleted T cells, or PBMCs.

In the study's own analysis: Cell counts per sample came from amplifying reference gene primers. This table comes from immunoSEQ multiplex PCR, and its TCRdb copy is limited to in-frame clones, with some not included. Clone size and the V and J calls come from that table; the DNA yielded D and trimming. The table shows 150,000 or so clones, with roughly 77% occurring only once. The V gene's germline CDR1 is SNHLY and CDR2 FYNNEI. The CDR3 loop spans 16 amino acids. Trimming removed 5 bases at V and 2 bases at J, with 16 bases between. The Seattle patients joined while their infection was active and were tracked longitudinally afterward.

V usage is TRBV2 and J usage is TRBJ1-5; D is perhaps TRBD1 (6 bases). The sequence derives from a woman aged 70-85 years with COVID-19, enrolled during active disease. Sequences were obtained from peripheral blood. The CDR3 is CASSQTRDKRNQPQHF. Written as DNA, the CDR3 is TGTGCCAGCAGTCAAACCCGGGACAAACGCAATCAGCCCCAGCATTTT.